This is a list of T cell receptor beta chains from one sample in a study of blood T cell repertoires in COVID-19. Measured with immunoSEQ multiplex PCR; TCRdb has only the in-frame clones, and not every one. This table holds about 290,000 clones, 85% found once. The sample was peripheral blood. These receptors all stem from a woman aged 45-59 years with active or convalescent COVID-19. Both conserved end residues are part of each CDR3. The D gene is left open where the match is weak. Some rows mark clone size as missing; the rest say once, few, many or name a class of expanded clone.

TRBJ2-3 TRBV27 TRBD2 NA CASRRGLAGAFTDTQYF TGTGCCAGCAGGCGGGGACTAGCGGGAGCCTTTACAGATACGCAGTATTTT
TRBJ2-1 TRBV11-3 TRBD2 NA CASSLTWTSGRVEQFF TGTGCCAGCAGCCTCACCTGGACTAGCGGGAGGGTTGAGCAGTTCTTC
TRBJ1-5 TRBV7-8 NA NA CASSRGLGGSSNQPQHF TGTGCCAGCAGTCGCGGACTCGGAGGGTCTAGCAATCAGCCCCAGCATTTT
TRBJ2-7 TRBV5-1 NA NA CASSFLGGYEQYF TGCGCCAGCAGCTTCCTGGGGGGCTACGAGCAGTACTTC
TRBJ2-3 TRBV3-1/TRBV3-2 NA NA CASSHLSTDTQYF TGTGCCAGCAGCCACCTTTCCACAGATACGCAGTATTTT
TRBJ2-7 TRBV2 TRBD1 many CASSDRTGGFEQYF TGTGCCAGCAGTGACAGGACAGGGGGCTTTGAGCAGTACTTC
TRBJ2-6 TRBV19 NA NA CASSISDSSGANVLTF TGTGCCAGTAGTATCTCTGACAGCTCTGGGGCCAACGTCCTGACTTTC
TRBJ2-5 TRBV5-1 NA NA CASRIGSGETQYF TGCGCCAGCAGGATCGGGAGCGGGGAGACCCAGTACTTC
TRBJ1-1 TRBV11-1 TRBD1 NA CASSVTGGVENTEAFF TGTGCCAGCAGCGTAACAGGGGGCGTTGAGAACACTGAAGCTTTCTTT
TRBJ2-5 TRBV6-2/TRBV6-3 NA NA CASSYSRETQYF TGTGCCAGCAGTTACTCGAGAGAGACCCAGTACTTC
TRBJ2-5 TRBV9 NA NA CASSSPPPGQETQYF TGTGCCAGCAGTTCCCCTCCCCCGGGGCAAGAGACCCAGTACTTC
TRBJ1-6 TRBV14 NA NA CASSQDRGGWSPLHF TGTGCCAGCAGCCAAGATCGGGGGGGCTGGTCACCCCTCCACTTT
TRBJ1-1 TRBV29-1 NA NA CSVNRDGYTEAFF TGCAGCGTTAACAGGGATGGTTACACTGAAGCTTTCTTT
TRBJ2-7 TRBV5-1 TRBD1 NA CASRDRASSYEQYF TGCGCCAGCAGGGACAGGGCCAGCTCCTACGAGCAGTACTTC
TRBJ2-1 TRBV7-2 TRBD2 NA CASSLPSGRRNEQFF TGTGCCAGCAGCTTACCTAGCGGGAGACGCAATGAGCAGTTCTTC
TRBJ1-5 TRBV7-2 NA NA CASSLGQNQPQHF TGTGCCAGCAGCTTAGGTCAGAATCAGCCCCAGCATTTT
TRBJ1-1 TRBV28 NA NA CASNIIMNTEAFF TGTGCCAGCAACATTATAATGAACACTGAAGCTTTCTTT
TRBJ2-5 TRBV5-4 TRBD2 NA CASSSGTSGKGETQYF TGTGCCAGCAGCAGCGGGACTAGCGGGAAAGGAGAGACCCAGTACTTC
TRBJ2-1 TRBV18 NA NA CASSPPPTGYNEQFF TGTGCCAGCTCACCACCTCCAACAGGGTACAATGAGCAGTTCTTC
TRBJ2-7 TRBV27 NA few CASSPGRFYEQYF TGTGCCAGCAGTCCAGGAAGGTTCTACGAGCAGTACTTC
TRBJ2-1 TRBV3-1/TRBV3-2 NA few CASSQAPGTQRGKFF TGTGCCAGCAGCCAAGCTCCCGGAACTCAGCGAGGGAAGTTCTTC
TRBJ2-7 TRBV18 TRBD2 NA CASSRQSGRANEQYF TGTGCCAGCTCACGTCAAAGCGGGAGGGCCAACGAGCAGTACTTC
TRBJ2-7 TRBV5-1 TRBD1 NA CASSCVRDRIYEQYF TGCGCCAGCAGCTGTGTCCGGGACAGGATCTACGAGCAGTACTTC
TRBJ2-2 TRBV7-8 TRBD2 few CASSLATSGGTGELFF TGTGCCAGCAGCTTAGCAACTAGCGGGGGCACCGGGGAGCTGTTTTTT
TRBJ1-2 TRBV5-1 NA NA CASSSRGPPTRDYGYTF TGCGCCAGCAGCTCCAGGGGACCTCCAACGAGAGACTATGGCTACACCTTC
TRBJ1-1 TRBV6-1 NA NA CASSEINSGNTEAFF TGTGCCAGCAGTGAAATTAACAGTGGGAACACTGAAGCTTTCTTT
TRBJ1-4 TRBV9 TRBD1 NA CASSFSGQGRGEKLFF TGTGCCAGCAGCTTCTCCGGACAGGGAAGAGGGGAAAAACTGTTTTTT
TRBJ1-4 TRBV19 NA NA CASSIVTAAGKLFF TGTGCCAGTAGTATTGTGACGGCTGCCGGGAAACTGTTTTTT
TRBJ1-2 TRBV19 NA NA CASSITGQSYTF TGTGCCAGTAGTATAACAGGACAGAGCTACACCTTC
TRBJ2-1 TRBV6-1 NA NA CASTEQRNPYNEQFF TGTGCCAGCACTGAACAGCGAAATCCTTACAATGAGCAGTTCTTC
TRBJ2-3 TRBV13 NA NA CASSLGGPRTDTQYF TGTGCCAGCAGCTTGGGCGGGCCGCGCACAGATACGCAGTATTTT
TRBJ2-7 TRBV4-1 NA NA CASSPGFEPPVNIEQYF TGCGCCAGCAGCCCCGGGTTCGAGCCTCCGGTAAACATCGAGCAGTACTTC
TRBJ1-5 TRBV12-5 NA NA CASGLSQAREDQPQHF TGTGCTAGTGGTTTGTCCCAAGCCCGTGAAGATCAGCCCCAGCATTTT
TRBJ2-6 TRBV28 NA NA CASSLIVPSGANVLTF TGTGCCAGCAGTTTAATAGTACCCTCTGGGGCCAACGTCCTGACTTTC
TRBJ1-2 TRBV19 NA NA CASSKAESSYGYTF TGTGCCAGTAGTAAAGCGGAAAGTAGCTATGGCTACACCTTC
TRBJ1-5 TRBV6-2/TRBV6-3 NA NA CASSYGQSNQPQHF TGTGCCAGCAGTTATGGGCAGAGCAATCAGCCCCAGCATTTT
TRBJ2-1 TRBV2 NA NA CASSGTTYRNEQFF TGTGCCAGCAGTGGGACTACCTACAGAAATGAGCAGTTCTTC
TRBJ1-2 TRBV28 NA NA CATRREVSYGYTF TGTGCCACCCGACGAGAGGTTAGCTATGGCTACACCTTC
TRBJ2-5 TRBV11-2 NA few CASSDILTGRGTQYF TGTGCCAGCAGCGACATTTTGACCGGAAGGGGGACCCAGTACTTC
TRBJ2-3 TRBV30 TRBD2 NA CAWSVTGGADTQYF TGTGCCTGGAGTGTGACGGGAGGGGCGGATACGCAGTATTTT
TRBJ2-1 TRBV27 NA NA CASSLQETSFPSDEQFF TGTGCCAGCAGTTTACAAGAGACTAGTTTCCCCAGTGATGAGCAGTTCTTC
TRBJ2-3 TRBV27 NA few CASSPDRTRTDTQYF TGTGCCAGCAGTCCTGACAGGACGAGGACAGATACGCAGTATTTT
TRBJ2-1 TRBV29-1 TRBD2 NA CSVATAGGSHNEQFF TGCAGCGTGGCCACAGCGGGAGGGTCCCACAATGAGCAGTTCTTC
TRBJ2-6 TRBV7-6 TRBD2 NA CASSPISGGADVLTF TGTGCCAGCAGTCCGATTTCGGGAGGGGCCGACGTCCTGACTTTC
TRBJ2-1 TRBV6-5 NA NA CASSYSSLNNEQFF TGTGCCAGCAGTTACTCGAGTCTTAACAATGAGCAGTTCTTC
TRBJ2-1 TRBV5-1 NA NA CASSTGTLREQFF TGCGCCAGCAGCACCGGGACTCTCCGTGAGCAGTTCTTC
TRBJ1-3 TRBV5-1 TRBD1 NA CASSLVAGGRNSFGNTIYF TGCGCCAGCAGCTTGGTAGCAGGGGGCCGTAATTCATTCGGAAACACCATATATTTT
TRBJ2-2 TRBV5-4 NA NA CASSSGTNTGELFF TGTGCCAGCAGCTCCGGGACGAACACCGGGGAGCTGTTTTTT
TRBJ2-2 TRBV6-4 TRBD2 NA CASSEGLESGELFF TGTGCCAGCAGTGAGGGACTAGAGTCCGGGGAGCTGTTTTTT
TRBJ2-2 TRBV24-1 TRBD2 few CATSDPPGLAGEREEGGELFF TGTGCCACCAGTGATCCCCCCGGGCTAGCGGGAGAGAGGGAGGAGGGCGGGGAGCTGTTTTTT